This T cell receptor (beta chain) is from a study of cytomegalovirus exposure and HLA in healthy donors. Study outcomes and limitations: The study put roughly 160 TCR beta chains on its list as cytomegalovirus-associated. Only CMV serostatus was available as immune exposure information.

Comments on this clone: The antigen is not known.

In the PCR, 60 Vbeta and 13 Jbeta primers were used. Measured with immunoSEQ multiplex PCR; TCRdb has only the in-frame clones, and not every one. The table has about 150,000 clones, around 80% seen once. This CDR3 has 12 residues. Germline lookup yields CDR1 MDHEN and CDR2 SYDVKM. Trimming at V came to 6 bases and at J to 9 bases, leaving 7 bases not matched to a gene. The rearrangement links TRBV28 to TRBJ2-5; 7 bases are a match to TRBD1. This clonotype was obtained from a young man in good health and CMV-seropositive. The sequencing sample was made of PBMCs. DNA of the CDR3: TGTGCCAGCAGACAGACAGGGTATTCCCAGTACTTC. Translated, it gives CASRQTGYSQYF.